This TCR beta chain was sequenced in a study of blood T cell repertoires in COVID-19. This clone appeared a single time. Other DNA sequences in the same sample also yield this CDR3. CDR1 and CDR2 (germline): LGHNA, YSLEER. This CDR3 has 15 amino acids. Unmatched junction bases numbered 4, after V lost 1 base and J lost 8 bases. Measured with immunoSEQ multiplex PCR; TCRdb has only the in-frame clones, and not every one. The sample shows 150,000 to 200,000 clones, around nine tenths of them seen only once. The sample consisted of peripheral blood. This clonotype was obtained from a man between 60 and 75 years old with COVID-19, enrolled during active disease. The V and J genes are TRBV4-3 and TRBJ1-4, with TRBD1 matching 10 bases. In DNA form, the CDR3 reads TGCGCCAGCAGCCAAGGGGGGACAGGGGACGAAAAACTGTTTTTT. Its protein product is CASSQGGTGDEKLFF.